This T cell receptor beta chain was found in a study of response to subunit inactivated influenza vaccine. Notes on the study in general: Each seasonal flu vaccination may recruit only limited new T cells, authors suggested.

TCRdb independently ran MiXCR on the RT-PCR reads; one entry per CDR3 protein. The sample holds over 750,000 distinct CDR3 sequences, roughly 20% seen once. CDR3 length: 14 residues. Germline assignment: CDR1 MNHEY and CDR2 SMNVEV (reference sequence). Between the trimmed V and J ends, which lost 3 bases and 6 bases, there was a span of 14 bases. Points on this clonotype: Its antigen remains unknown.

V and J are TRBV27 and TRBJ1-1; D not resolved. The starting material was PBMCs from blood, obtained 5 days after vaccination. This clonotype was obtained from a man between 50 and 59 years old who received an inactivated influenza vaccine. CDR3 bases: TGTGCCAGCAGTTTCGGGATCACGGCTTCTGAAGCTTTCTTT. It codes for CASSFGITASEAFF.